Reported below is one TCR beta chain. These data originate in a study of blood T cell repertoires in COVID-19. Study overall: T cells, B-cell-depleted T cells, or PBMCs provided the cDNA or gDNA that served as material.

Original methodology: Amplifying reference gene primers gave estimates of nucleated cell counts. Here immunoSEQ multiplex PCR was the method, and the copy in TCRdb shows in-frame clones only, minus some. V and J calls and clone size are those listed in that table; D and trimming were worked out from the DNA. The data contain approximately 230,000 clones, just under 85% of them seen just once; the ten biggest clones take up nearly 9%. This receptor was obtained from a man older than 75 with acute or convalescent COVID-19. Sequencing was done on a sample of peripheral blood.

CDR3 sequence reads: CASSLGTGTNTGELFF. The CDR3 DNA is TGTGCCAGCAGCTTAGGAACAGGGACCAACACCGGGGAGCTGTTTTTT. The chain couples TRBV7-2 to TRBJ2-2, with D maybe TRBD1 (6 bases). Germline V gene data show CDR1 as SGHTA and CDR2 as FQGNSA. V lost 1 base to trimming and J lost 2 bases, with 11 bases between them. This CDR3 region has 16 residues.